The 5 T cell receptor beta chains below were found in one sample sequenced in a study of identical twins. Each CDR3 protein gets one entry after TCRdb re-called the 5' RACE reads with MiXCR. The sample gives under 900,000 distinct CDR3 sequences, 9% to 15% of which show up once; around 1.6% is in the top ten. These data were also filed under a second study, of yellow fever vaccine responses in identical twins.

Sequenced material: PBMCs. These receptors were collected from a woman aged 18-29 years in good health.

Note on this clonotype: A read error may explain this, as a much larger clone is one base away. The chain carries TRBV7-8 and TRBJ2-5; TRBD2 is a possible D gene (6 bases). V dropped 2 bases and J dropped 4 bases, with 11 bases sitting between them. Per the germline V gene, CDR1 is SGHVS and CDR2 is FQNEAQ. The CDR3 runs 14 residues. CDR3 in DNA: TGTGCCAGCAGCTTAAACAGGAGGGCAGAGACCCAGTACTTC. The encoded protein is CASSLNRRAETQYF.

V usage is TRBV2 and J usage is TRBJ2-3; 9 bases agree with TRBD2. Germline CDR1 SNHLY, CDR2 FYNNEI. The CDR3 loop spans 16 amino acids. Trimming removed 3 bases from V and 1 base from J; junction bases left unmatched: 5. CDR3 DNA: TGTGCCAGCAGTGAGGGGATAGCGGGAGGCACAGATACGCAGTATTTT. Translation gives CASSEGIAGGTDTQYF. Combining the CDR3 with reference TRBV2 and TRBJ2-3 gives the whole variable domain EPEVTQTPSHQVTQMGQEVILRCVPISNHLYFYWYRQILGQKVEFLVSFYNNEISEKSEIFDDQFSVERPDGSNFTLKIRSTKLEDSAMYFCASSEGIAGGTDTQYFGPGTRLTVL.

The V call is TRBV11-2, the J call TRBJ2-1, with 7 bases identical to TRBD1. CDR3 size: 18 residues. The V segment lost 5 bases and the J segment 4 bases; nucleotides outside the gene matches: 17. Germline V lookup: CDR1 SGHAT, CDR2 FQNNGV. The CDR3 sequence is CASSPYSGQPSPYNEQFF. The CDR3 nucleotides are TGTGCCAGCAGCCCATACTCGGGACAGCCCAGTCCTTACAATGAGCAGTTCTTC.

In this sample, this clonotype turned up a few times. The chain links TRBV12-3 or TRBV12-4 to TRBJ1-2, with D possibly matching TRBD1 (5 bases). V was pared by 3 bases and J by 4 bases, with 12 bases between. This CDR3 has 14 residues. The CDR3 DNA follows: TGTGCCAGCAGTTTCGGGACCAGCATCTATGGCTACACCTTC. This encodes CASSFGTSIYGYTF.

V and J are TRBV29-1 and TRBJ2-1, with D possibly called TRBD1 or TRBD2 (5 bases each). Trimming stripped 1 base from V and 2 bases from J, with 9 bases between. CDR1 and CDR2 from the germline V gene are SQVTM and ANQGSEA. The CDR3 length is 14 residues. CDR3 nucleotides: TGCAGCGTTGAAGGAGGGGAAGCCTACAATGAGCAGTTCTTC. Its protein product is CSVEGGEAYNEQFF.